Presented here are 30 T cell receptor beta chains from one specimen sequenced in a study of blood T cell repertoires in COVID-19. TCRdb keeps only in-frame clones here, not all; method: immunoSEQ multiplex PCR. The sample records roughly 67,000 clones, roughly nine tenths being singletons. The sequenced sample was peripheral blood. These receptors were taken from a man aged 45-60 years with active COVID-19.

The chain couples TRBV27 to TRBJ2-3, with TRBD2 matching 9 bases. Looked up from germline, CDR1 is MNHEY and CDR2 is SMNVEV (reference sequence). This CDR3 region has 16 residues. The trim removed 7 bases at V and 1 base at J, leaving 9 bases unmatched. CDR3 bases: TGTGCCAGCACTTTCGGCGCGGGGGGGCGCACAGATACGCAGTATTTT. Its translation: CASTFGAGGRTDTQYF.

CDR3 in DNA: TGTGCCAGCAGCCGTACGGGCGGGAATCAGTACGAGCAGTACTTC. Residues: CASSRTGGNQYEQYF. V is TRBV7-2 and J is TRBJ2-7; D is possibly TRBD2 (6 bases). The V gene lost 5 bases and the J gene lost 4 bases, with 18 bases spanning the gap. Germline V CDR1 and CDR2: SGHTA, FQGNSA. This CDR3 has 15 amino acids.

The CDR3 DNA reads as TGTGCCAGCTCACCACCAAGCGCAACCTACGAGCAGTACTTC. Translation: CASSPPSATYEQYF. V is TRBV18 and J is TRBJ2-7, with D hard to call. From germline, CDR1 is KGHSH and CDR2 LQKENI. Trimming cost V 0 bases and J 2 bases, with 8 bases left between them. This CDR3 contains 14 residues.

The chain is built from TRBV6-5 and TRBJ1-4; D unresolved. From germline, CDR1 is MNHEY and CDR2 SVGAGI. V was trimmed by 0 bases and J by 7 bases, leaving 9 bases between them. The CDR3 totals 14 residues. CDR3 DNA sequence: TGTGCCAGCAGTTACTCGAGTTTTATTGAAAAACTGTTTTTT. It codes for CASSYSSFIEKLFF.

This sequence joins TRBV5-1 and TRBJ2-3; the D gene is possibly TRBD2 (6 bases). The CDR3 runs 16 residues. Germline values: CDR1 SGHRS, CDR2 YFSETQ. Trimming took 1 base from V and 2 from J, leaving 14 bases between them. The CDR3 loop is CASSLLGGTPTDTQYF. The CDR3 region has the DNA TGCGCCAGCAGCTTGTTGGGCGGGACCCCCACAGATACGCAGTATTTT.

The chain employs TRBV5-6 and TRBJ1-6; no clear D gene. Trimming removed 3 bases at V and 7 bases at J, with 20 bases between. Germline CDR1 is SGHDT and CDR2 is YYEEEE. This CDR3 spans 17 amino acids. CDR3 nucleotide sequence: TGTGCCAGCAGCTCAAGTCCCCTATTACGAGGGAATTCACCCCTCCACTTT. The encoded protein is CASSSSPLLRGNSPLHF.

This chain uses TRBV6-5 with TRBJ1-6; D remains ambiguous. The CDR3 totals 14 residues. Germline V CDR1 and CDR2: MNHEY, SVGAGI. Trimming removed 6 bases from V and 10 bases from J, with 16 bases in between. As DNA, the CDR3 is TGTGCCAGCAGGACACAGCCTTGGGAGTCACCCCTCCACTTT. Its translation: CASRTQPWESPLHF.

The J gene is TRBJ2-7, the V gene TRBV10-3, with D maybe TRBD2 (7 bases). The CDR3 is 15 amino acids. The germline gives CDR1 ENHRY, CDR2 SYGVKD. V lost 0 bases and J lost 2, with 11 bases in between. CDR3 protein: CAISESGGGPYEQYF. CDR3 bases: TGTGCCATCAGTGAGTCGGGGGGGGGCCCCTACGAGCAGTACTTC.

This rearrangement joins TRBV7-3 to TRBJ2-5; TRBD1 matches 8 bases. The CDR3 runs to 15 residues. Germline V gene data show CDR1 as SGHTA and CDR2 as FQGTGA. The V segment lost 2 bases and the J segment 5 bases; nucleotides outside the gene matches: 7. CDR3 residues: CASSLVPGGRETQYF. The CDR3 DNA follows: TGTGCCAGCAGCTTAGTCCCAGGGGGCCGGGAGACCCAGTACTTC.

The CDR3 nucleotides read TGTGCCAGTAGTACCTACGGACAGGGAGGTTCCGGGGAGCTGTTTTTT. Translation: CASSTYGQGGSGELFF. The rearrangement links TRBV19 to TRBJ2-2, with 8 nucleotides matching TRBD1. From germline, CDR1 is LNHDA and CDR2 SQIVND (reference sequence). V lost 4 bases to trimming and J lost 6 bases; unmatched junction nucleotides: 10. The CDR3 has 16 amino acids. Supplemented by reference TRBV19 and TRBJ2-2, the full variable domain reads DGGITQSPKYLFRKEGQNVTLSCEQNLNHDAMYWYRQDPGQGLRLIYYSQIVNDFQKGDIAEGYSVSREKKESFPLTVTSAQKNPTAFYLCASSTYGQGGSGELFFGEGSRLTVL.

CDR3 coding DNA: TGTGCCAGCGATGCCCTAGCGGGGGGCCCCCGTACGCAGTATTTT. Translation gives CASDALAGGPRTQYF. The gene calls are TRBV7-8 and TRBJ2-3; 11 nucleotides line up with TRBD2. J was trimmed by 8 bases and V by 8 bases; bases with no gene match: 12. The CDR3 is 15 amino acids. Germline V gene lookup returns CDR1 SGHVS and CDR2 FQNEAQ.

J is TRBJ2-3 and V is TRBV19; 7 bases match TRBD2. This CDR3 region has 14 residues. V lost 6 bases, J lost 0 bases, and 3 bases stayed unmatched. Germline CDR1 LNHDA, CDR2 SQIVND (reference sequence). CDR3 in DNA: TGTGCCAGTAGGGCGCGGGGGAGCACAGATACGCAGTATTTT. This encodes CASRARGSTDTQYF.

The V call is TRBV25-1, the J call TRBJ2-7, with D uncertain. Trimming took 2 bases from V and 7 from J, leaving 9 bases between them. Germline V gene sequence: CDR1 MGHDK, CDR2 SYGVNS. This CDR3 contains 12 residues. CDR3 sequence: CASSERYREQYF. The CDR3, as DNA: TGTGCCAGCAGTGAACGGTATCGAGAGCAGTACTTC.

The chain couples TRBV4-3 to TRBJ1-5; D not certain. This CDR3 contains 15 residues. V gave up 4 bases and J gave up 4 bases, with 14 bases separating them. Germline V CDR1 and CDR2: LGHNA, YSLEER. The chain's CDR3 is CASSRQADGNQPQHF. DNA of the CDR3: TGCGCCAGCAGCCGGCAAGCGGACGGTAATCAGCCCCAGCATTTT.

This chain uses TRBV7-2 with TRBJ1-5; D possibly corresponds to TRBD1 (5 bases). From germline, CDR1 is SGHTA and CDR2 FQGNSA. Trimming removed 3 bases at V and 5 bases at J, with 11 bases between. This CDR3 comprises 14 residues. The CDR3 nucleotides read TGTGCCAGCAGCTTCATCCAGGGCTATCAGCCCCAGCATTTT. Translated, it gives CASSFIQGYQPQHF.

This clone has only a few counts. This rearrangement joins TRBV6-6 to TRBJ1-1; unclear D gene. From germline, CDR1 is MNHNY and CDR2 SVGAGI (reference sequence). Deletions cut 1 base from V and 4 bases from J, with 10 bases between. The CDR3 covers 14 residues. The CDR3 reads CASSYLKISTEAFF. As DNA, the CDR3 is TGTGCCAGCAGTTACTTAAAGATTAGCACTGAAGCTTTCTTT.

The chain uses TRBV5-1 and TRBJ2-1, with a weak D call TRBD2 (5 bases). This CDR3 comprises 16 residues. V was trimmed by 0 bases and J by 5 bases, leaving 15 bases between them. The germline V gene encodes CDR1 SGHRS and CDR2 YFSETQ. Here the CDR3 reads CASSLGRTPQNNEQFF. CDR3 DNA sequence: TGCGCCAGCAGCTTGGGGAGGACTCCTCAAAACAATGAGCAGTTCTTC.

This sequence joins TRBV11-2 and TRBJ2-7; D perhaps matches TRBD1 (5 bases). Germline CDR1 is SGHAT and CDR2 is FQNNGV. Trimming stripped 5 bases from V and 0 bases from J, with 14 bases between. CDR3 size: 15 residues. The CDR3 bases are TGTGCCAGCAGCGCCGACAGCGATGCCTCCTACGAGCAGTACTTC. Residues: CASSADSDASYEQYF. The full variable domain, its missing parts supplied by reference TRBV11-2 and TRBJ2-7, is EAGVAQSPRYKIIEKRQSVAFWCNPISGHATLYWYQQILGQGPKLLIQFQNNGVVDDSQLPKDRFSAERLKGVDSTLKIQPAKLEDSAVYLCASSADSDASYEQYFGPGTRLTVT.

This clone came up once. This rearrangement joins TRBV9 to TRBJ1-2; tentative D call: TRBD1 (6 bases). The germline gives CDR1 SGDLS, CDR2 YYNGEE. The CDR3 length is 15 residues. The V gene lost 0 bases and the J gene lost 4 bases, with 13 bases spanning the gap. This CDR3 is CASSVAPSQGYGYTF. The DNA for the CDR3 is TGTGCCAGCAGCGTAGCCCCCTCACAGGGCTATGGCTACACCTTC.

This chain joins TRBV11-3 and TRBJ2-7; D ambiguous. The V gene's germline CDR1 is SGHNT and CDR2 YENEEA. The CDR3 has 14 amino acids. Trimming removed 4 bases at V and 4 bases at J, with 14 bases between. The CDR3 region has the DNA TGTGCCAGCAGCTCAAGAGCCCTACTATACGAGCAGTACTTC. Amino acids: CASSSRALLYEQYF.

J is TRBJ1-2 and V is TRBV7-9; D remains ambiguous. CDR1 is SEHNR, CDR2 FQNEAQ, per germline (reference sequence). Trimming took off 4 bases at V and 2 bases at J, with 11 bases between the two ends. This CDR3 region has 14 residues. The CDR3 sequence is CASSYNSGNYGYTF. CDR3 in DNA: TGTGCCAGCAGCTATAACAGTGGAAACTATGGCTACACCTTC.

The chain combines TRBV14 with TRBJ2-5; possibly TRBD2 for D (5 bases). Deletions cut 1 base from V and 8 bases from J, with 14 bases between. The germline gives CDR1 SGHDN, CDR2 FVKESK. CDR3 length: 14 amino acids. The CDR3 is CASSQGGSHDTQYF. Here the CDR3 DNA reads TGTGCCAGCAGCCAAGGAGGGAGCCACGACACCCAGTACTTC.

The CDR3 protein is CASSGTSGSRSEQFF. The CDR3 DNA is TGTGCCAGCAGTGGGACTAGCGGGAGTCGGAGTGAGCAGTTCTTC. This chain uses TRBV2 with TRBJ2-1; 13 nucleotides match TRBD2. The CDR3 spans 15 residues. Trimming took 4 bases from V and 9 from J; bases not matched to a gene: 6. Looked up from germline, CDR1 is SNHLY and CDR2 is FYNNEI.

The CDR3 DNA reads TGTGCCAGCAGCCGGACTAGCGGGTTCCAAGAGACCCAGTACTTC. Translated: CASSRTSGFQETQYF. The chain recombines TRBV7-2 with TRBJ2-5; 11 bases map to TRBD2. Trimming at V came to 5 bases and at J to 1 base, leaving 3 bases not matched to a gene. The CDR3 extends over 15 amino acids. CDR1 and CDR2 (germline): SGHTA, FQGNSA.

The V gene is TRBV6-4, the J gene TRBJ2-3; 15 bases fit TRBD2. Germline assignment: CDR1 MRHNA and CDR2 SNTAGT. V shed 4 bases and J 4 bases; nucleotides not matched to a gene: 3. CDR3 length: 16 amino acids. This CDR3 reads CASSVGLAGGADTQYF. CDR3 bases: TGTGCCAGCAGTGTGGGACTAGCGGGGGGTGCAGATACGCAGTATTTT.

The chain joins TRBV6-2 or TRBV6-3 to TRBJ2-7, with D perhaps matching TRBD1 (6 bases). The CDR3 runs 12 residues. Germline V CDR1 and CDR2: MNHEY, SVGEGT. V was cut by 6 bases and J by 3 bases, with 9 bases left in between. CDR3 bases: TGTGCCAGCAGCCGGGACAACTACGAGCAGTACTTC. This sequence encodes CASSRDNYEQYF.

This clone was found a few times. The rearrangement joins TRBV6-4 to TRBJ2-3; 7 bases line up with TRBD2. Germline V gene data show CDR1 as MRHNA and CDR2 as SNTAGT. With V trimmed by 0 bases and J by 4 bases, 7 bases remained unmatched. The CDR3 covers 16 residues. The CDR3 protein is CASSDSGPGGADTQYF. DNA of the CDR3: TGTGCCAGCAGTGACTCGGGCCCGGGAGGAGCAGATACGCAGTATTTT.

The rearrangement uses TRBV12-2 and TRBJ2-7; the table names TRBD2, a call not compared with the DNA. TRBV12-2 is listed as a pseudogene. This CDR3 is 18 amino acids long. CDR3 residues: CASRIRVASGRTSYEQYF. CDR3 in DNA: TGTGCAAGTCGCATCCGGGTCGCTTCCGGGAGGACCTCCTACGAGCAGTACTTC.

This clone was counted between two and nine times. This chain connects TRBV2 to TRBJ2-1; TRBD2 matches 9 bases. The ends lost 6 bases at V and 0 bases at J; junction bases unmatched: 9. The length of the CDR3 is 17 residues. Germline V gene sequence: CDR1 SNHLY, CDR2 FYNNEI. The CDR3 region is CASSSTSGLSSYNEQFF. CDR3 bases: TGTGCCAGCAGCTCGACTAGCGGCCTTAGCTCCTACAATGAGCAGTTCTTC.

This chain joins TRBV12-5 and TRBJ1-1; TRBD1 is a possible D gene (5 bases). Germline CDR1 is LGHNT and CDR2 is FRNRAP. Trimming took off 6 bases at V and 3 bases at J, with 17 bases between the two ends. The CDR3 contains 15 residues. DNA for the CDR3: TGTGCTAGTGGAAAGGGGAGGAGATCCTACACTGAAGCTTTCTTT. Amino acid sequence: CASGKGRRSYTEAFF.